A single sample is the source of the 14 T cell receptor beta chains below, sequenced in a study of T cell responses to AZD1222 COVID-19 vaccine. Repertoires were generated with immunoSEQ multiplex PCR, while TCRdb's copy carries only in-frame clones and drops some. The data show 100,000 to 150,000 clones, around nine tenths seen once. Sequencing used peripheral blood, obtained on day 0 of AZD1222 vaccination. These receptors were taken from an adult in good health.

The V call is TRBV19, the J call TRBJ1-1; 7 bases map to TRBD1. V trimming: 2 bases; J trimming: 5 bases; junction bases outside the gene matches: 5. This CDR3 has 14 amino acids. Germline values: CDR1 LNHDA, CDR2 SQIVND (reference sequence). The CDR3: CASSISQGVTEAFF. As DNA, the CDR3 is TGTGCCAGTAGTATAAGTCAGGGGGTTACTGAAGCTTTCTTT.

The J gene is TRBJ1-3, the V gene TRBV12-1. TRBV12-1 is designated a pseudogene. The CDR3 covers 14 residues. CDR3 in amino acids: CASSFSGNGNTIYF. The CDR3 DNA is TGTGCCAGCAGCTTTAGTGGGAATGGAAACACCATATATTTT.

This clone was counted between two and nine times. This sequence joins TRBV4-2 and TRBJ1-4; D is unresolved. The length of the CDR3 is 16 residues. Germline CDR1 reads LGHNA; CDR2 reads YNFKEQ. Trimming took off 0 bases at V and 8 bases at J, with 16 bases between the two ends. The CDR3 reads CASSQESHSGPEKLFF. CDR3 nucleotide sequence: TGTGCCAGCAGCCAAGAGAGTCACAGCGGACCAGAAAAACTGTTTTTT.

V is TRBV9 and J is TRBJ1-1; D ambiguous. The ends were cut back, 4 bases at V and 5 bases at J, with 15 bases in the middle. Germline CDR1 and CDR2: SGDLS and YYNGEE. The CDR3 runs to 14 residues. For the CDR3, the DNA is TGTGCCAGCAGCCCGCGACTGGGGTTGACTGAAGCTTTCTTT. As protein: CASSPRLGLTEAFF.

This clone was observed a few times. The V and J genes are TRBV5-4 and TRBJ2-7; 9 nucleotides align to TRBD1. Germline V gene sequence: CDR1 SGHNT, CDR2 YYREEE (reference sequence). V gave up 3 bases and J gave up 9 bases; unmatched junction bases: 13. The CDR3 totals 15 residues. In DNA, the CDR3 is TGTGCCAGCAGCTCCAACAGGGGGCTCGGGACGACGCAGTACTTC. Its protein is CASSSNRGLGTTQYF.

The chain carries TRBV7-2 and TRBJ2-2; D is perhaps TRBD1 (6 bases). Germline lookup yields CDR1 SGHTA and CDR2 FQGNSA. Trimming cost V 6 bases and J 7 bases, with 15 bases left between them. The CDR3 consists of 14 residues. CDR3: CASRPTGWGGELFF. The DNA for the CDR3 is TGTGCCAGCAGACCCACAGGGTGGGGCGGGGAGCTGTTTTTT.

This chain links TRBV6-5 with TRBJ1-1; D is uncertain. The CDR3 has 13 amino acids. V lost 2 bases to trimming and J lost 5 bases, with 9 bases between them. Germline V gene lookup returns CDR1 MNHEY and CDR2 SVGAGI. This chain's CDR3 is CASSYGRGTEAFF. The DNA for the CDR3 is TGTGCCAGCAGTTACGGACGTGGAACTGAAGCTTTCTTT.

The genes are TRBV7-4 and TRBJ2-4; D may match TRBD1 or TRBD2 (6 bases each). Trimming removed 5 bases at V and 0 bases at J, with 14 bases between. Germline lookup yields CDR1 SGHVT and CDR2 SQSDAQ. The CDR3 has 16 amino acids. Here the CDR3 DNA reads TGTGCCAGCAGCCCGCCGGGGGCCCTAGCCAAAAACATTCAGTACTTC. Its protein is CASSPPGALAKNIQYF.

The V and J genes are TRBV27 and TRBJ1-2; D remains unclear. From germline, CDR1 is MNHEY and CDR2 SMNVEV (reference sequence). V gave up 3 bases and J gave up 4 bases, with 15 bases separating them. The CDR3 totals 15 residues. The CDR3 region is CASSFNQGFPYGYTF. CDR3 coding DNA: TGTGCCAGCAGTTTTAATCAAGGCTTTCCCTATGGCTACACCTTC.

This chain connects TRBV25-1 to TRBJ1-1; TRBD1 matches at 9 bases. The CDR3 covers 14 residues. V was clipped by 7 bases and J by 1 base; unmatched bases: 4. Germline loops: CDR1 MGHDK, CDR2 SYGVNS. The chain's CDR3 is CASTSTGGNTEAFF. CDR3 in DNA: TGTGCCAGCACCTCGACAGGGGGGAACACTGAAGCTTTCTTT.

This chain uses TRBV6-5 with TRBJ1-2, with unresolved D. This CDR3 contains 12 residues. The germline V gene encodes CDR1 MNHEY and CDR2 SVGAGI. V was shortened by 6 bases and J by 7 bases, with 12 bases between the two germline ends. The CDR3 here is CASRGGGGGYTF. The CDR3, as DNA: TGTGCCAGCAGGGGAGGTGGAGGTGGCTACACCTTC.

The chain links TRBV9 to TRBJ1-1; D unclear. Trimming took 6 bases from V and 1 from J, leaving 13 bases between them. The CDR3 consists of 14 residues. Germline V gives CDR1 SGDLS, CDR2 YYNGEE. CDR3 coding DNA: TGTGCCAGCACCCTCGGGGTTTGGAACACTGAAGCTTTCTTT. Its protein is CASTLGVWNTEAFF.

This clone was counted between two and nine times. This chain connects TRBV2 to TRBJ2-6, with TRBD1 matching 12 bases. Germline CDR1 SNHLY, CDR2 FYNNEI. V lost 2 bases and J lost 4; bases outside the gene matches: 6. This CDR3 is built from 18 residues. Written as DNA, the CDR3 is TGTGCCAGCAGTGAATTGGGACAGGGGGCGCGCGGGGCCAACGTCCTGACTTTC. This codes for CASSELGQGARGANVLTF.

This chain connects TRBV28 to TRBJ2-7, with D hard to call. The germline CDR1 and CDR2 sequences are MDHEN and SYDVKM. Trimming took off 8 bases at V and 4 bases at J, with 12 bases between the two ends. The CDR3 sequence is 12 residues long. The CDR3 coding sequence is TGTGCCAGCGGCTCAGGCGAGTACGAGCAGTACTTC. It encodes CASGSGEYEQYF.